This T cell receptor beta chain was sequenced during a study of early T cells in non-severe SARS-CoV-2 infection. Study-level information: Chains from this unsorted whole-blood bulk RNA could not be paired.

Study-wide results and caveats: VDJdb-based annotation leaned toward anti-spike CD8 responses and missed private and CD4 specificities.

Points on this clonotype: Its specificity is unknown.

The CDR3 has 15 amino acids. The V gene lost 3 bases and the J gene lost 3 bases, with 15 bases spanning the gap. Germline V gene lookup returns CDR1 SEHNR and CDR2 FQNEAQ (reference sequence). TCRdb re-analysed the 5' RACE reads in MiXCR, keeping a single row per CDR3 protein. The repertoire includes tens of thousands of distinct CDR3 sequences, around 10% of them detected once, and 3% to 4% sits in the top ten. The sequence was collected from an adult who was a healthcare worker with PCR-confirmed SARS-CoV-2 infection or an uninfected control (not recorded which). This sequence joins TRBV7-9 and TRBJ2-7; TRBD2 might be the D (5 bases). The sequenced sample consisted of whole blood. The CDR3 coding sequence is TGTGCCAGCAGCTTGCAGGACCTCGGGGTCTACGAGCAGTACTTC. This gives the protein CASSLQDLGVYEQYF.